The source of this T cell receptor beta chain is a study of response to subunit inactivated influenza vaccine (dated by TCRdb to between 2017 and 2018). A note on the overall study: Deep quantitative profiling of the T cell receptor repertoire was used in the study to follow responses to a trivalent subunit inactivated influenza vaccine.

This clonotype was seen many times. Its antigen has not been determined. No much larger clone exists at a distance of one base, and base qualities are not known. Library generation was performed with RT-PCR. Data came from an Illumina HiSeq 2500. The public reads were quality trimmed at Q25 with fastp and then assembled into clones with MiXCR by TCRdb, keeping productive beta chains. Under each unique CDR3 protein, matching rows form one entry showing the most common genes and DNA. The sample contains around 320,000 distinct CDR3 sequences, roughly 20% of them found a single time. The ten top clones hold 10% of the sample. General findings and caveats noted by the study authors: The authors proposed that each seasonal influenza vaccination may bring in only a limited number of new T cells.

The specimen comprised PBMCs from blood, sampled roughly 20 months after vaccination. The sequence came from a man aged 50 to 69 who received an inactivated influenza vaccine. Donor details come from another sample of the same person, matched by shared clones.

The nucleotides are TGCGCCAGCAGCCTGACAGCGAACACCGGGGAGCTGTTTTTT. This is translated as CASSLTANTGELFF. This receptor chain uses TRBV4-1 and TRBJ2-2; the D gene is perhaps TRBD1, on 5 matching bases. The germline V gene provides CDR1 MGHRA and CDR2 YSYEKL. V drops 4 bases and J drops 0 bases, leaving 6 bases in between. The CDR3 runs 14 amino acids, cysteine and phenylalanine included. The only DNA kept is the CDR3, 42 bases in frame from the first base.